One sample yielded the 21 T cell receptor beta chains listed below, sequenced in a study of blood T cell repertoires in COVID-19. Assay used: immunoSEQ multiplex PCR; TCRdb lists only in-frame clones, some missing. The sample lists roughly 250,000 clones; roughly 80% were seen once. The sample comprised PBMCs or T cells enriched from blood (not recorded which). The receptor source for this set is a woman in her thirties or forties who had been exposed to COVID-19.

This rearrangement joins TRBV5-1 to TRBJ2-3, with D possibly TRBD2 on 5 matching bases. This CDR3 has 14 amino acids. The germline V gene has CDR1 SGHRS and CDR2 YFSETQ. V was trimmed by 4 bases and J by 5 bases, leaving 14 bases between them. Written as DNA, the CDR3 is TGCGCCAGCAGCCTCTGGGCAGAGGGAGATACGCAGTATTTT. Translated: CASSLWAEGDTQYF.

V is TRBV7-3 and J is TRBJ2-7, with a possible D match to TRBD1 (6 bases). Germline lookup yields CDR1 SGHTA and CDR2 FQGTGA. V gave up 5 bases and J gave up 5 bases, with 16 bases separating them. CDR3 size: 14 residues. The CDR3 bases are TGTGCCAGCAGCATGAACAGGGCGGGCCACGAGCAGTACTTC. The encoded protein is CASSMNRAGHEQYF.

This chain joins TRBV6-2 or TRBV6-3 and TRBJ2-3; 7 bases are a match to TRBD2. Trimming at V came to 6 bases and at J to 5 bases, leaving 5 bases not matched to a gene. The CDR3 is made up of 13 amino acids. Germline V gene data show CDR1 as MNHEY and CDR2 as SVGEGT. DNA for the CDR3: TGTGCCAGCAGCCGTCGCGGGGGAGATACGCAGTATTTT. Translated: CASSRRGGDTQYF.

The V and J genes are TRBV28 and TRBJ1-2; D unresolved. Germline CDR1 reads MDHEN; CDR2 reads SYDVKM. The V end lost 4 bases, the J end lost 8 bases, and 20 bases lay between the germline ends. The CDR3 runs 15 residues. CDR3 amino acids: CASSSREGGAIGYTF. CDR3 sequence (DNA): TGTGCCAGCAGTTCACGGGAGGGCGGAGCTATCGGCTACACCTTC.

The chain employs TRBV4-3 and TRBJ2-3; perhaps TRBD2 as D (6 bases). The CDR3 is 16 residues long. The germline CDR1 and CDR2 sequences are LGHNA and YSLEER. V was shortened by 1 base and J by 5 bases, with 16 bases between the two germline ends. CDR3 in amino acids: CASSQVRAGVGDTQYF. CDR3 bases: TGCGCCAGCAGCCAAGTTCGAGCGGGTGTTGGAGATACGCAGTATTTT.

CDR3: CASTQTATNTEAFF. CDR3 bases: TGTGCCAGCACTCAGACAGCTACGAACACTGAAGCTTTCTTT. The chain has TRBV2 and TRBJ1-1; D might be TRBD1 (5 bases). V was trimmed by 7 bases and J by 1 base, leaving 13 bases between them. The germline V gene encodes CDR1 SNHLY and CDR2 FYNNEI. The CDR3 is made up of 14 amino acids.

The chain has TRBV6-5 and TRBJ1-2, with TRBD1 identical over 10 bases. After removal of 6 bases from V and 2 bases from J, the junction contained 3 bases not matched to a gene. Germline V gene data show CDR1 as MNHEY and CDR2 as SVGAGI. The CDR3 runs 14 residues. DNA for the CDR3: TGTGCCAGCAGCACGACAGGGGGCAACTATGGCTACACCTTC. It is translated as CASSTTGGNYGYTF.

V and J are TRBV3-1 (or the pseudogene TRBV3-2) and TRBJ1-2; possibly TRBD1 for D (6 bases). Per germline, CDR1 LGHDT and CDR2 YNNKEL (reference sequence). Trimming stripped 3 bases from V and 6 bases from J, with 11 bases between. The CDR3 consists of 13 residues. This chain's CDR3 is CASSHQQGDGYTF. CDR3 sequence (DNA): TGTGCCAGCAGCCATCAACAGGGAGATGGCTACACCTTC.

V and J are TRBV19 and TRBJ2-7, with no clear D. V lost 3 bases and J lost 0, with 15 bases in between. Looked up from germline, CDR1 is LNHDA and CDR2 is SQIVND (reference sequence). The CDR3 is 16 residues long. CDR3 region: CASSISPELVSYEQYF. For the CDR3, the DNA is TGTGCCAGTAGTATTTCCCCGGAGTTGGTCTCCTACGAGCAGTACTTC. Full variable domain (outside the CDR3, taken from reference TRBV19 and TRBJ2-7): DGGITQSPKYLFRKEGQNVTLSCEQNLNHDAMYWYRQDPGQGLRLIYYSQIVNDFQKGDIAEGYSVSREKKESFPLTVTSAQKNPTAFYLCASSISPELVSYEQYFGPGTRLTVT.

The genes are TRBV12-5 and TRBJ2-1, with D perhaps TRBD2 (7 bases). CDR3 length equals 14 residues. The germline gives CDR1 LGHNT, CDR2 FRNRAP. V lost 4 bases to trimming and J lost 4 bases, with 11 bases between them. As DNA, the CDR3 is TGTGCTAGTGGTTGGGGGAGGGGGTACAATGAGCAGTTCTTC. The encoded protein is CASGWGRGYNEQFF.

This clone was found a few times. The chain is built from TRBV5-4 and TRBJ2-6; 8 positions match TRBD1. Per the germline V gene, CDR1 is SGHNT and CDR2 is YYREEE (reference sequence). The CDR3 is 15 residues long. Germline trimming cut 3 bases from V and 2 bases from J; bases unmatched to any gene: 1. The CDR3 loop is CASSWTGTGANVLTF. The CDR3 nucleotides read TGTGCCAGCAGCTGGACAGGGACTGGGGCCAACGTCCTGACTTTC.

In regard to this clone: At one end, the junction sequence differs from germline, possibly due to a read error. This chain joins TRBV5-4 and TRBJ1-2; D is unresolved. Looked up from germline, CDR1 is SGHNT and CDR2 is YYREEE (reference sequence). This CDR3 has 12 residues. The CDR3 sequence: CASSSRAEREDF. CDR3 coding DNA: TGTGCCAGCAGCAGCCGCGCGGAGAGGGAAGACTTC. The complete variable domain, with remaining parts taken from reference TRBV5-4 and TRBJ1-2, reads ETGVTQSPTHLIKTRGQQVTLRCSSQSGHNTVSWYQQALGQGPQFIFQYYREEENGRGNFPPRFSGLQFPNYSSELNVNALELDDSALYLCASSSRAEREDFGSGTRLTVV.

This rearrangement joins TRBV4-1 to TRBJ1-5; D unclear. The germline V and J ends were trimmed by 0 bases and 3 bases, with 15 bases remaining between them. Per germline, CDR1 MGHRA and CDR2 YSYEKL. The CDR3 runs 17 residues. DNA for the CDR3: TGCGCCAGCAGCCAAGAAACGGAGTTTGGCGTCAATCAGCCCCAGCATTTT. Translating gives CASSQETEFGVNQPQHF.

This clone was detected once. CDR3: CASGLDGALSSYNEQFF. CDR3 DNA: TGTGCTAGTGGTTTGGACGGAGCTCTCAGCTCCTACAATGAGCAGTTCTTC. V and J are TRBV12-5 and TRBJ2-1; D is undetermined. The V gene lost 1 base and the J gene lost 0 bases, with 13 bases spanning the gap. The CDR3 covers 17 residues. The germline V gene has CDR1 LGHNT and CDR2 FRNRAP.

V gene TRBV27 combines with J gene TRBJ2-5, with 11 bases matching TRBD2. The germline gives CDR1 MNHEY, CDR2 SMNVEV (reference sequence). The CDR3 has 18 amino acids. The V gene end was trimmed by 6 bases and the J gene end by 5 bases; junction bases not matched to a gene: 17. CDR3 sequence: CASSFSGLAEGPRETQYF. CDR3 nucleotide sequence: TGTGCCAGCAGCTTCTCGGGACTAGCGGAGGGGCCCAGGGAGACCCAGTACTTC.

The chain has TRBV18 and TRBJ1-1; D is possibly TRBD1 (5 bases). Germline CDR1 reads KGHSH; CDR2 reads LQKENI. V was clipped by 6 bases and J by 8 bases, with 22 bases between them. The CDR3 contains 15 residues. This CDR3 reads CASSGGTGRPEEAFF. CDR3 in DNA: TGTGCCAGCTCCGGGGGTACGGGCAGGCCAGAAGAAGCTTTCTTT.

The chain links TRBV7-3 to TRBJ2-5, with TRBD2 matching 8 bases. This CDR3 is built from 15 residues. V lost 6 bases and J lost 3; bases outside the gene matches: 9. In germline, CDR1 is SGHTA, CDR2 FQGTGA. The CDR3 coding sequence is TGTGCCAGCAGTGGGCTGGGGACTAGAGAAGAGACCCAGTACTTC. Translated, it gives CASSGLGTREETQYF.

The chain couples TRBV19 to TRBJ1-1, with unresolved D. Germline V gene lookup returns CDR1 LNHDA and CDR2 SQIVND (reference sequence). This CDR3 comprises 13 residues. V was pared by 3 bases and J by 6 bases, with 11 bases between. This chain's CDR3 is CASSIIASSEAFF. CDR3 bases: TGTGCCAGTAGTATCATCGCTAGTTCTGAAGCTTTCTTT.

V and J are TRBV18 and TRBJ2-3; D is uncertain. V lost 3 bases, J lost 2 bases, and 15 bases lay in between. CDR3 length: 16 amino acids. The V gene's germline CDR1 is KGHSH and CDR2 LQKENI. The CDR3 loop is CASSPFRQTSTDTQYF. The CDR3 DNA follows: TGTGCCAGCTCACCTTTCAGGCAAACTTCCACAGATACGCAGTATTTT.

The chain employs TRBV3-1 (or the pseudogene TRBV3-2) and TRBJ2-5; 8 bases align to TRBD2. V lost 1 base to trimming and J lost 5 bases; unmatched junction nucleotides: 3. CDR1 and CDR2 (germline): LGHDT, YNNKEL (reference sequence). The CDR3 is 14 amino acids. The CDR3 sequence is CASSQAGGKETQYF. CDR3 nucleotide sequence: TGTGCCAGCAGCCAAGCGGGGGGGAAGGAGACCCAGTACTTC.

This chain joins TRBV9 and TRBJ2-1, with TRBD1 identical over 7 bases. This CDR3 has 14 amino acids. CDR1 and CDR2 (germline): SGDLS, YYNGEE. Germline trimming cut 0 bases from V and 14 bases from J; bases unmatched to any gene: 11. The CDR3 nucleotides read TGTGCCAGCAGCGTAGTAGGTTCCAGGGGGATTAAGTTCTTC. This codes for CASSVVGSRGIKFF. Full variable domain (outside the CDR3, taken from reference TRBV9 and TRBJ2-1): DSGVTQTPKHLITATGQRVTLRCSPRSGDLSVYWYQQSLDQGLQFLIQYYNGEERAKGNILERFSAQQFPDLHSELNLSSLELGDSALYFCASSVVGSRGIKFFGPGTRLTVL.